This is a list of T cell receptor beta chains from one sample in a study of blood T cell repertoires in COVID-19. Here immunoSEQ multiplex PCR was the method, and the copy in TCRdb shows in-frame clones only, minus some. The table includes 100,000 or so clones, 70% to 90% detected once. The source material was peripheral blood. Source of these receptors: a man over 45 with active COVID-19. The CDR3 runs from the conserved cysteine through the conserved F or W. Fields, in order: clone size, V gene, D gene, J gene, CDR3 DNA, CDR3 protein. A D gene is named only where the DNA matches it firmly. A clone size is listed for some rows: how often the clone was seen (once, few, many), or a class if it is expanded.

clone size: once
V gene: TRBV3-1/TRBV3-2
D gene: .
J gene: TRBJ1-1
CDR3 DNA: TGTGCCAGCAGCCAATATGGGGCTACGGAGAACACTGAAGCTTTCTTT
CDR3 protein: CASSQYGATENTEAFF

clone size: .
V gene: TRBV5-6
D gene: .
J gene: TRBJ2-6
CDR3 DNA: TGTGCCAGCAGCTCAACGCGGGGAACCGGGGCCAACGTCCTGACTTTC
CDR3 protein: CASSSTRGTGANVLTF

clone size: .
V gene: TRBV11-2
D gene: .
J gene: TRBJ1-3
CDR3 DNA: TGTGCCAGCAGCTTAGGAAGAGGTGACTCTGGAAACACCATATATTTT
CDR3 protein: CASSLGRGDSGNTIYF

clone size: .
V gene: TRBV7-9
D gene: .
J gene: TRBJ1-2
CDR3 DNA: TGTGCCAGCAGCTTAAGGGAGCAGAGAGGCTACACCTTC
CDR3 protein: CASSLREQRGYTF

clone size: .
V gene: TRBV18
D gene: .
J gene: TRBJ1-4
CDR3 DNA: TGTGCCAGCTCTCGGGGGACAACTAATGAAAAACTGTTTTTT
CDR3 protein: CASSRGTTNEKLFF

clone size: .
V gene: TRBV30
D gene: .
J gene: TRBJ1-5
CDR3 DNA: TGTGCCTGGAGTGTTATGTCCCAGAGCAATCAGCCCCAGCATTTT
CDR3 protein: CAWSVMSQSNQPQHF

clone size: .
V gene: TRBV2
D gene: TRBD1
J gene: TRBJ2-1
CDR3 DNA: TGTGCCAGCAGTGCCGACAATGGACAGGGAGAGTTCTTC
CDR3 protein: CASSADNGQGEFF

clone size: .
V gene: TRBV28
D gene: .
J gene: TRBJ1-5
CDR3 DNA: TGTGCCAGCAGTTTAAAGGTAGTCGGGCAGCCCCAGCATTTT
CDR3 protein: CASSLKVVGQPQHF

clone size: few
V gene: TRBV5-1
D gene: TRBD1
J gene: TRBJ1-2
CDR3 DNA: TGCGCCAGCAGCTTGGAGACAGGGCCCTCCTATGGCTACACCTTC
CDR3 protein: CASSLETGPSYGYTF

clone size: .
V gene: TRBV6-5
D gene: .
J gene: TRBJ1-2
CDR3 DNA: TGTGCCAGCAGTTTCGGTGGCTACACCTTC
CDR3 protein: CASSFGGYTF

clone size: .
V gene: TRBV19
D gene: .
J gene: TRBJ2-6
CDR3 DNA: TGTGCCAGTAAACGCGGAACTGGGGCCAACGTCCTGACTTTC
CDR3 protein: CASKRGTGANVLTF

clone size: once
V gene: TRBV2
D gene: .
J gene: TRBJ1-1
CDR3 DNA: TGTGCCAGCAGTGAAGCGAGCGGGGCCGGTGAAGCTTTCTTT
CDR3 protein: CASSEASGAGEAFF

clone size: .
V gene: TRBV5-6
D gene: .
J gene: TRBJ1-1
CDR3 DNA: TGTGCCAGTTCACAGAGCACTGAAGCTTTCTTT
CDR3 protein: CASSQSTEAFF

clone size: .
V gene: TRBV7-7
D gene: TRBD2
J gene: TRBJ2-7
CDR3 DNA: TGTGCTAGCAGCAAAAGCGGGGGGGCGGAAGAGCAGTACTTC
CDR3 protein: CASSKSGGAEEQYF

clone size: .
V gene: TRBV20-1
D gene: .
J gene: TRBJ1-2
CDR3 DNA: TGCAGTGCTAACAGCTATGGCTACACCTTC
CDR3 protein: CSANSYGYTF

clone size: .
V gene: TRBV9
D gene: TRBD1
J gene: TRBJ1-1
CDR3 DNA: TGTGCCAGCAGCCCGGGACAGGGGAGGTACACTGAAGCTTTCTTT
CDR3 protein: CASSPGQGRYTEAFF

clone size: .
V gene: TRBV7-6
D gene: .
J gene: TRBJ1-4
CDR3 DNA: TGTGCCAGCAGCCCCAGGGCCTTAACAGGTGAAAAACTGTTTTTT
CDR3 protein: CASSPRALTGEKLFF

clone size: .
V gene: TRBV3-1/TRBV3-2
D gene: .
J gene: TRBJ2-7
CDR3 DNA: TGTGCCAGCGCCCGGGGCGGGGCCTACGAGCAGTACTTC
CDR3 protein: CASARGGAYEQYF

clone size: .
V gene: TRBV19
D gene: .
J gene: TRBJ2-3
CDR3 DNA: TGTGCCAGTAGTCCCCGGGGAGGCACAGATACGCAGTATTTT
CDR3 protein: CASSPRGGTDTQYF

clone size: .
V gene: TRBV19
D gene: .
J gene: TRBJ1-1
CDR3 DNA: TGTGCCAGTAGAGCCGAGTTGAACACTGAAGCTTTCTTT
CDR3 protein: CASRAELNTEAFF

clone size: .
V gene: TRBV7-9
D gene: TRBD1
J gene: TRBJ1-3
CDR3 DNA: TGTGCCAGCAGCCCTAAGGACAGGGTTGGAAACACCATATATTTT
CDR3 protein: CASSPKDRVGNTIYF

clone size: .
V gene: TRBV6-6
D gene: TRBD2
J gene: TRBJ2-5
CDR3 DNA: TGTGCCAGCTCCGGCGGGGGGACCCAGTACTTC
CDR3 protein: CASSGGGTQYF

clone size: .
V gene: TRBV6-5
D gene: .
J gene: TRBJ2-3
CDR3 DNA: TGTGCCAGCAATTCTGGCAGGTTCACAGATACGCAGTATTTT
CDR3 protein: CASNSGRFTDTQYF

clone size: .
V gene: TRBV7-2
D gene: TRBD2
J gene: TRBJ2-3
CDR3 DNA: TGTGCCAGCAGGCGGGGGGGTACCGCAGATACGCAGTATTTT
CDR3 protein: CASRRGGTADTQYF

clone size: .
V gene: TRBV25-1
D gene: .
J gene: TRBJ2-7
CDR3 DNA: TGTGCCAGCAGTGATGGGGGGGCCCGATCCTACGAGCAGTACTTC
CDR3 protein: CASSDGGARSYEQYF

clone size: .
V gene: TRBV7-2
D gene: .
J gene: TRBJ1-2
CDR3 DNA: TGTGCCAGCAGCTTCAACCCCGGGAGCTACACCTTC
CDR3 protein: CASSFNPGSYTF

clone size: .
V gene: TRBV7-6
D gene: TRBD2
J gene: TRBJ2-3
CDR3 DNA: TGTGCCAGCAGCGGCAGACTAGCGGGGGGCACAGATACGCAGTATTTT
CDR3 protein: CASSGRLAGGTDTQYF

clone size: .
V gene: TRBV6-1
D gene: .
J gene: TRBJ1-6
CDR3 DNA: TGTGCCAGCAGTGGAGGCAGAAACTCCTATAATTCACCCCTCCACTTT
CDR3 protein: CASSGGRNSYNSPLHF

clone size: .
V gene: TRBV5-4
D gene: .
J gene: TRBJ2-1
CDR3 DNA: TGTGCCAGCAGCTTGCGGGAGATGGGGCGGAAGGTCTTC
CDR3 protein: CASSLREMGRKVF

clone size: .
V gene: TRBV6-5
D gene: .
J gene: TRBJ2-3
CDR3 DNA: TGTGCCAGCAGGGACCGGGGGGCCACAGATACGCAGTATTTT
CDR3 protein: CASRDRGATDTQYF

clone size: .
V gene: TRBV7-9
D gene: .
J gene: TRBJ1-1
CDR3 DNA: TGTGCCAGCAGCCCCGTGGGGTACAGGGAGATAGGGACTGAAGCTTTCTTT
CDR3 protein: CASSPVGYREIGTEAFF

clone size: few
V gene: TRBV15
D gene: .
J gene: TRBJ1-3
CDR3 DNA: TGTGCCACCAGCAGAGATCGGAGTCCTGGAAACACCATATATTTT
CDR3 protein: CATSRDRSPGNTIYF

clone size: .
V gene: TRBV29-1
D gene: TRBD1
J gene: TRBJ2-7
CDR3 DNA: TGCAGCGTCACGTACCGGGTACAGGGGTACGAGCAGTACTTC
CDR3 protein: CSVTYRVQGYEQYF

clone size: .
V gene: TRBV14
D gene: .
J gene: TRBJ1-6
CDR3 DNA: TGTGCCAGCAGCCAAACCGAGGGGGCACCCCTCCACTTT
CDR3 protein: CASSQTEGAPLHF

clone size: .
V gene: TRBV20-1
D gene: .
J gene: TRBJ1-3
CDR3 DNA: TGCAGTGCTAGTCGGGACTCTGGAAACACCATATATTTT
CDR3 protein: CSASRDSGNTIYF

clone size: .
V gene: TRBV19
D gene: TRBD1
J gene: TRBJ1-4
CDR3 DNA: TGTGCCAGTAGTTCTCGAGGACAGGATTCTAATGAAAAACTGTTTTTT
CDR3 protein: CASSSRGQDSNEKLFF

clone size: .
V gene: TRBV6-5
D gene: .
J gene: TRBJ2-7
CDR3 DNA: TGTGCCAGCAGTAAATCCGGGACACCTTTCTACGAGCAGTACTTC
CDR3 protein: CASSKSGTPFYEQYF

clone size: .
V gene: TRBV12-5
D gene: .
J gene: TRBJ2-3
CDR3 DNA: TGTGCTAGTGGTTTGAGGGGGTTGGGCACAGATACGCAGTATTTT
CDR3 protein: CASGLRGLGTDTQYF

clone size: .
V gene: TRBV9
D gene: .
J gene: TRBJ2-5
CDR3 DNA: TGTGCCAGCAGCGTAGGCAACAGGGTTGAGACCCAGTACTTC
CDR3 protein: CASSVGNRVETQYF

clone size: .
V gene: TRBV9
D gene: TRBD2
J gene: TRBJ2-7
CDR3 DNA: TGTGCCAGCAGCGTAGGCGGGAGGACCTACGAGCAGTACTTC
CDR3 protein: CASSVGGRTYEQYF

clone size: .
V gene: TRBV23-1
D gene: .
J gene: TRBJ2-5
CDR3 DNA: TGCGCCAGCAGCCTCTCAGACCGGGACTCAGAAGAGACCCAGTACTTC
CDR3 protein: CASSLSDRDSEETQYF

clone size: few
V gene: TRBV11-3
D gene: .
J gene: TRBJ2-2
CDR3 DNA: TGTGCCAGCAGCTTAGGAAACAGGGAGAACACCGGGGAGCTGTTTTTT
CDR3 protein: CASSLGNRENTGELFF

clone size: .
V gene: TRBV5-4
D gene: .
J gene: TRBJ1-2
CDR3 DNA: TGTGCCAGCAGAGATACAGGGCGTTTTTACGGTGGCTACACCTTC
CDR3 protein: CASRDTGRFYGGYTF

clone size: .
V gene: TRBV3-1/TRBV3-2
D gene: TRBD1
J gene: TRBJ1-1
CDR3 DNA: TGTGCCAGCAGCCTGGAGGGGGCTGGTACTGAAGCTTTCTTT
CDR3 protein: CASSLEGAGTEAFF

clone size: .
V gene: TRBV30
D gene: .
J gene: TRBJ2-7
CDR3 DNA: TGTGCCTGGAGTAACCGGGACGAGCAGTACTTC
CDR3 protein: CAWSNRDEQYF

clone size: .
V gene: TRBV29-1
D gene: .
J gene: TRBJ1-1
CDR3 DNA: TGCAGCGTTGAGGGTAGGGGGGAGGGTATGAACACTGAAGCTTTCTTT
CDR3 protein: CSVEGRGEGMNTEAFF

clone size: .
V gene: TRBV13
D gene: .
J gene: TRBJ2-4
CDR3 DNA: TGTGCCAGCAGCTTACGCACAGGGACCAAAAACATTCAGTACTTC
CDR3 protein: CASSLRTGTKNIQYF

clone size: .
V gene: TRBV7-9
D gene: TRBD1
J gene: TRBJ1-2
CDR3 DNA: TGTGCCAGCGGATACAGGGGAGCTAACTATGGCTACACCTTC
CDR3 protein: CASGYRGANYGYTF